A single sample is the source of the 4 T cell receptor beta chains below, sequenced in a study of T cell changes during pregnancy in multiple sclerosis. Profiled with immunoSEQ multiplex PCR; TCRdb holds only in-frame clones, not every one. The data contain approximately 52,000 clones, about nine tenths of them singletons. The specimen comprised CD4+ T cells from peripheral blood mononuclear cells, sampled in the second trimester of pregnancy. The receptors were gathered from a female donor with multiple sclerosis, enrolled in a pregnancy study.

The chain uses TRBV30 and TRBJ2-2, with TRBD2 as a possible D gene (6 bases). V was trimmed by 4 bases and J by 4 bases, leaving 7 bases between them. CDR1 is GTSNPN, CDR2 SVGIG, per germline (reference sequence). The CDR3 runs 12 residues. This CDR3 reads CAWTAGTGELFF. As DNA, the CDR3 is TGTGCCTGGACAGCGGGCACCGGGGAGCTGTTTTTT.

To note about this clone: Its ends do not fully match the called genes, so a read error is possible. The chain's CDR3 is CASSLGGTGYYEQFF. The CDR3 coding sequence is TGTGCCAGCAGCTTAGGGGGGACAGGCTACTATGAGCAGTTCTTC. The chain uses TRBV7-2 and TRBJ2-1; 8 bases agree with TRBD1. The V gene's germline CDR1 is SGHTA and CDR2 FQGNSA. This CDR3 contains 15 residues.

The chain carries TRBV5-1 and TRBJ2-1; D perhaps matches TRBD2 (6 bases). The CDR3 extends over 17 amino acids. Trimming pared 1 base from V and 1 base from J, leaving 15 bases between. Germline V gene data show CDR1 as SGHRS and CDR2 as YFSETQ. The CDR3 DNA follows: TGCGCCAGCAGCTTGAGGAGCCGGAGGGAATCCTACAATGAGCAGTTCTTC. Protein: CASSLRSRRESYNEQFF.

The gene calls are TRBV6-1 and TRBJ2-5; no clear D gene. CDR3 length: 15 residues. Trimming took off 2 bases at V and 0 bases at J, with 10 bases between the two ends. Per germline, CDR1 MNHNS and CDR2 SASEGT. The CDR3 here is CASSEYGRDQETQYF. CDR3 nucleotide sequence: TGTGCCAGCAGTGAATATGGTAGAGACCAAGAGACCCAGTACTTC.